Listed below are T cell receptor beta chains from one sample, sequenced in a study of glioma-infiltrating T cells after dendritic cell vaccination. Repertoires were generated with immunoSEQ multiplex PCR, while TCRdb's copy carries only in-frame clones and drops some. The data show tens of thousands of clones, roughly 84% seen once. The sequencing here drew on blood, taken after dendritic cell vaccination. These receptors all stem from a human donor with glioblastoma. The CDR3 runs from the conserved cysteine through the conserved F or W. D genes are given only for firm matches. Where a row states a size, it is once, few, many or the class of an expanded clone; other rows omit it.

DNA,CDR3,size,D,V,J
TGTGCCAGCAGGGGACAGGGCCGGAACACTGAAGCTTTCTTT,CASRGQGRNTEAFF,NA,TRBD1,TRBV2,TRBJ1-1
TGTGCCAGCAACGAGGGTAGCAATCAGCCCCAGCATTTT,CASNEGSNQPQHF,once,NA,TRBV2,TRBJ1-5
TGCGCCAGCAGCCATGGGACTTCATCGATGTACGAGCAGTACTTC,CASSHGTSSMYEQYF,NA,NA,TRBV4-3,TRBJ2-7
TGTGCCAGCAGTACCTACAGGGGGTATCAGCCCCAGCATTTT,CASSTYRGYQPQHF,NA,TRBD1,TRBV6-5,TRBJ1-5
TGTGCCAGCAGCGGACGACAGGGGTACTCTGGAAACACCATATATTTT,CASSGRQGYSGNTIYF,NA,NA,TRBV21-1,TRBJ1-3
TGTGCCAGCAGCGAGGGGGGGACCCTGGGACACAATGAGCAGTTCTTC,CASSEGGTLGHNEQFF,once,NA,TRBV6-6,TRBJ2-1
TGTGCCAGCAGTTCCAGGGTGGGGAACACTGAAGCTTTCTTT,CASSSRVGNTEAFF,NA,NA,TRBV28,TRBJ1-1
TGCGCCAGCAGCCAAGGCCCGTACGGGGGGGCCGAAGATACGCAGTATTTT,CASSQGPYGGAEDTQYF,NA,TRBD2,TRBV4-3,TRBJ2-3
TGTGCCAGCAGCCTAGGACATCGGACAGGGTATGGCTACACCTTC,CASSLGHRTGYGYTF,NA,TRBD1,TRBV7-9,TRBJ1-2
TGCGCCAGCAGCCAAACGACAGGTATATACGAGCAGTACTTC,CASSQTTGIYEQYF,large,NA,TRBV4-3,TRBJ2-7
TGTGCCAGCAGCCTAACGGGGATAACTCAGCCCCAGCATTTT,CASSLTGITQPQHF,NA,NA,TRBV7-2,TRBJ1-5
TGTGCCAGCAGTCCCGACAGACATGAAGCTTTCTTT,CASSPDRHEAFF,NA,NA,TRBV6-5,TRBJ1-1
TGCGCCAGCAGCTTGGATTTTTTGGCCGGCGGTCAGCCCCAGCATTTT,CASSLDFLAGGQPQHF,once,NA,TRBV5-1,TRBJ1-5
TGTGCCAGCAGTCCCGGACTAGCGGGGGAAGATACGCAGTATTTT,CASSPGLAGEDTQYF,once,TRBD2,TRBV6-4,TRBJ2-3
TGTGCCAGCAGCCCGGACAGAATGAACACCGGGGAGCTGTTTTTT,CASSPDRMNTGELFF,NA,NA,TRBV7-3,TRBJ2-2
TGCGCCAGCAGCCAAGAGGAGTATAGCAATCAGCCCCAGCATTTT,CASSQEEYSNQPQHF,NA,NA,TRBV4-1,TRBJ1-5
TGTGCCAGCAGCGTAGAAGGCGGGGGGTGGGATACGCAGTATTTT,CASSVEGGGWDTQYF,NA,TRBD2,TRBV9,TRBJ2-3
TGTGCCTGGAGAAGACAGGGAGGCTCCTATAATTCACCCCTCCACTTT,CAWRRQGGSYNSPLHF,NA,TRBD1,TRBV30,TRBJ1-6
TGTGCCAGCAGCCCGCGGACAGGGAGAGGTTCCTACGAGCAGTACTTC,CASSPRTGRGSYEQYF,NA,TRBD1,TRBV7-9,TRBJ2-7
TGTGCCAGGGGATCGATTGGGGGGGCCTCTGGAAACACCATATATTTT,CARGSIGGASGNTIYF,NA,NA,TRBV19,TRBJ1-3
TGTGCCAGCAGCTTAAATGGCGGGGGGGCCACCGGGGAGCTGTTTTTT,CASSLNGGGATGELFF,NA,TRBD2,TRBV7-3,TRBJ2-2
TGTGCTAGCAGCCTATTGACGACAGGGCAAGAGACCCAGTACTTC,CASSLLTTGQETQYF,few,TRBD1,TRBV7-7,TRBJ2-5
TGCGCCAGCAGCATCGGACAGGGGGCCGTGTTGTGGACTGAAGCTTTCTTT,CASSIGQGAVLWTEAFF,NA,TRBD1,TRBV5-1,TRBJ1-1
TGTGCCAGCAAGGCGGGGGAGACCCAGTACTTC,CASKAGETQYF,NA,NA,TRBV2,TRBJ2-5
TGTGCCACCCCGGGAGACAGGGGATGGAGAGATACGCAGTATTTT,CATPGDRGWRDTQYF,NA,TRBD1,TRBV25-1,TRBJ2-3
TGTGCCAGCAGTGGGACAGGGGGCCCGAACTTTGGCTACACCTTC,CASSGTGGPNFGYTF,NA,TRBD1,TRBV25-1,TRBJ1-2
TGTGCCAGCAGCCCGAGGGTACAGGGTAAAGGGCTAGAGACCCAGTACTTC,CASSPRVQGKGLETQYF,NA,NA,TRBV9,TRBJ2-5
TGTGCCAGCAGCCAACTCAGCGGAGCGGGGTTCCAAGAGACCCAGTACTTC,CASSQLSGAGFQETQYF,NA,TRBD2,TRBV7-2,TRBJ2-5
TGCGCCAGCAGCCAAGGACCCTCGGGACAGGGACCCTACGAGCAGTACTTC,CASSQGPSGQGPYEQYF,few,TRBD1,TRBV4-1,TRBJ2-7
TGTGCCAGCAGCGGGAGACTAGCGGGGCTGGAGGGCGAGCAGTACTTC,CASSGRLAGLEGEQYF,NA,TRBD2,TRBV9,TRBJ2-7
TGCGCCAGCAGCCAAGAGATCGGACTCAGCTCCTACAATGAGCAGTTCTTC,CASSQEIGLSSYNEQFF,NA,NA,TRBV4-3,TRBJ2-1
TGCAGCGTTGTGACTAGTACATCTTTAGAGACCCAGTACTTC,CSVVTSTSLETQYF,NA,NA,TRBV29-1,TRBJ2-5
TGTGCCAGCAGTGCTAGCGGGGGTCTGGAGACCCAGTACTTC,CASSASGGLETQYF,NA,TRBD2,TRBV2,TRBJ2-5
TGCGCCAGCAGCCAAGATGAACAGAGCTCTGGGGCCAACGTCCTGACTTTC,CASSQDEQSSGANVLTF,NA,NA,TRBV4-1,TRBJ2-6
TGTGCCAGCAGCGGCGGACTTGGATCCTACGAGCAGTACTTC,CASSGGLGSYEQYF,NA,NA,TRBV7-2,TRBJ2-7
TGTGCCAGCAGCCGGCAGGGGAATTCTGAAGCTTTCTTT,CASSRQGNSEAFF,few,NA,TRBV4-2,TRBJ1-1
TGTGCCAGCAGCGAATGGACAGGGGGCCTTCCTGGAACTAATGAAAAACTGTTTTTT,CASSEWTGGLPGTNEKLFF,NA,TRBD1,TRBV9,TRBJ1-4
TGTGCCTGGAGTGTATTTGTCGGGACAGGCAACTATGGCTACACCTTC,CAWSVFVGTGNYGYTF,NA,TRBD1,TRBV30,TRBJ1-2
TGTGCCAGCAGTGCGACTAGCACAGATACGCAGTATTTT,CASSATSTDTQYF,NA,NA,TRBV27,TRBJ2-3
TGTGCCAGCAGTCCCACAGGGATAAACTATGGCTACACCTTC,CASSPTGINYGYTF,once,NA,TRBV25-1,TRBJ1-2
TGTGCCAGCAGTACCTCGGGGGGTAGCTCCTACAATGAGCAGTTCTTC,CASSTSGGSSYNEQFF,NA,TRBD2,TRBV28,TRBJ2-1
TGCGCCAGCAGCCAATCCTTGACAGGGGGCCGGGGTGGCTACACCTTC,CASSQSLTGGRGGYTF,NA,TRBD1,TRBV4-3,TRBJ1-2
TGTGCCAGCAGCTACGGGACAGTGGGAGATACGCAGTATTTT,CASSYGTVGDTQYF,NA,TRBD1,TRBV5-4,TRBJ2-3
TGTGCCAGAAGCTTGCGAATAGCGGGGGGGCCCCCTGCGAACACCGGGGAGCTGTTTTTT,CARSLRIAGGPPANTGELFF,NA,TRBD2,TRBV5-3,TRBJ2-2